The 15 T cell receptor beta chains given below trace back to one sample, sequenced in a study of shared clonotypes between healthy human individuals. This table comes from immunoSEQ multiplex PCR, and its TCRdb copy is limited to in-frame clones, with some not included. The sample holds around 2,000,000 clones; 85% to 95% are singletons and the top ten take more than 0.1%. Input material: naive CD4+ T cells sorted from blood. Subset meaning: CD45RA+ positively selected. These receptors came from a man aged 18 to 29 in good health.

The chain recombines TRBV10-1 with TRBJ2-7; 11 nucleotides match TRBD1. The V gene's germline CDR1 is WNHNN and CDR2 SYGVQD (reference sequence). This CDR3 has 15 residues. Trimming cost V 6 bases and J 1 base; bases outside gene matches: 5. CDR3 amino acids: CASSDGTGGSYEQYF. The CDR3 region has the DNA TGCGCCAGCAGCGATGGGACAGGGGGTTCCTACGAGCAGTACTTC.

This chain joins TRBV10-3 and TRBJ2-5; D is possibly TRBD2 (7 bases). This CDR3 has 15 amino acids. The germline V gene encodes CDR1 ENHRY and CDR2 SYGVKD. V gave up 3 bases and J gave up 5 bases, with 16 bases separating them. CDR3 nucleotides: TGTGCCATCAGTGACCCTCGGGGGGCAGGGGAGACCCAGTACTTC. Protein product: CAISDPRGAGETQYF.

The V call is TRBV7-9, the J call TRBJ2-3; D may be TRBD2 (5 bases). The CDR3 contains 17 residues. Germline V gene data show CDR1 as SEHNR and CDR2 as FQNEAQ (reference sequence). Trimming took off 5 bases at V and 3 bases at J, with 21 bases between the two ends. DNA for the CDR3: TGTGCCAGCAGCCTAAGAGCGGCGTTTTTAGTAACAGATACGCAGTATTTT. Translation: CASSLRAAFLVTDTQYF. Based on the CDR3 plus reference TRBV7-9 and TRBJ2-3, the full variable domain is DTGVSQNPRHKITKRGQNVTFRCDPISEHNRLYWYRQTLGQGPEFLTYFQNEAQLEKSRLLSDRFSAERPKGSFSTLEIQRTEQGDSAMYLCASSLRAAFLVTDTQYFGPGTRLTVL.

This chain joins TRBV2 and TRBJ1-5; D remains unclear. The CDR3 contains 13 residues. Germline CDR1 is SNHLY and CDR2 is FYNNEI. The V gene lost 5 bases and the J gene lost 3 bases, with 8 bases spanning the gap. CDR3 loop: CASSLDNNQPQHF. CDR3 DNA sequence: TGTGCCAGCAGTCTCGACAACAATCAGCCCCAGCATTTT.

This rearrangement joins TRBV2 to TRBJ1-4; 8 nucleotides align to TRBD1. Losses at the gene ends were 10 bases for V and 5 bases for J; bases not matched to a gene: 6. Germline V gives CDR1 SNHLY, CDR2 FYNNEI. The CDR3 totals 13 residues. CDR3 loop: CATQGQENEKLFF. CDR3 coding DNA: TGTGCCACCCAGGGACAGGAGAATGAAAAACTGTTTTTT. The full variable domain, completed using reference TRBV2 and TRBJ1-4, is EPEVTQTPSHQVTQMGQEVILRCVPISNHLYFYWYRQILGQKVEFLVSFYNNEISEKSEIFDDQFSVERPDGSNFTLKIRSTKLEDSAMYFCATQGQENEKLFFGSGTQLSVL.

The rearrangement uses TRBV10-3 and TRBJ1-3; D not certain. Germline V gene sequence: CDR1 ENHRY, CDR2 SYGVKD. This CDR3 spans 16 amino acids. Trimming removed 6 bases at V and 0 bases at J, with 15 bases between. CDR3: CAISFGGVSSGNTIYF. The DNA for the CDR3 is TGTGCCATCAGCTTCGGAGGCGTTAGCTCTGGAAACACCATATATTTT.

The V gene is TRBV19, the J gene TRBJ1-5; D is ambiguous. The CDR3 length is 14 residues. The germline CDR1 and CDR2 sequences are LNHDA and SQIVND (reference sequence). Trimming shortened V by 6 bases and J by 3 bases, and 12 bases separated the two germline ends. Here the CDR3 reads CASSFAGINQPQHF. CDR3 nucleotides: TGTGCCAGTAGCTTCGCGGGGATCAATCAGCCCCAGCATTTT.

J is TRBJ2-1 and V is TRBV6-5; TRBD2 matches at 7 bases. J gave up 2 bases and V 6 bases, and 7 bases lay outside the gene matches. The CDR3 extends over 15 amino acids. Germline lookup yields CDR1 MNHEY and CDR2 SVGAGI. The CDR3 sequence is CASRDVGGTYNEQFF. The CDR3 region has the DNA TGTGCCAGCAGGGACGTCGGGGGGACCTACAATGAGCAGTTCTTC.

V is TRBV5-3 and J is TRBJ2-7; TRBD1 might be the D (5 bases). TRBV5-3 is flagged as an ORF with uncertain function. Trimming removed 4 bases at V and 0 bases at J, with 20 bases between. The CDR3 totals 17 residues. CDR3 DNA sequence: TGTGCCAGAAGCCTACCTCTGTCAGGGAATTACTCCTACGAGCAGTACTTC. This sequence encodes CARSLPLSGNYSYEQYF.

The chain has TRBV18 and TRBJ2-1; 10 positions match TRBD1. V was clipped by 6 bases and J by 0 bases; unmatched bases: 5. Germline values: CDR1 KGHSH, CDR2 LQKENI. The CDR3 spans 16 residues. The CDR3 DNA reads TGTGCCAGCTCCCCGCGGACAGGGGGCTCCTACAATGAGCAGTTCTTC. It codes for CASSPRTGGSYNEQFF.

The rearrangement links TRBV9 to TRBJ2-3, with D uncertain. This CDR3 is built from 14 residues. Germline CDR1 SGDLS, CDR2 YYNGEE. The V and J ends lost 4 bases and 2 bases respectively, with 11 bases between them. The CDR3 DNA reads TGTGCCAGCAGCACCCAGCGTTTCACAGATACGCAGTATTTT. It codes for CASSTQRFTDTQYF.

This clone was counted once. The CDR3 sequence is CASSRTSGDTYEQYF. In DNA form, the CDR3 reads TGTGCCAGCAGTCGGACTAGCGGGGATACCTACGAGCAGTACTTC. The V gene is TRBV27, the J gene TRBJ2-7, with 12 bases aligning to TRBD2. The V and J ends lost 5 bases and 2 bases, in that order; junction bases with no gene match: 4. Germline CDR1 is MNHEY and CDR2 is SMNVEV (reference sequence). This CDR3 comprises 15 residues.

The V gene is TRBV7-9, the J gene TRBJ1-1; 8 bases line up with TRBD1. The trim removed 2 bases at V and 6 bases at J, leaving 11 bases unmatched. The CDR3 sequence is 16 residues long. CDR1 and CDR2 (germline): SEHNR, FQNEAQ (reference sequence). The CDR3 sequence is CASSLQVAGGRAEAFF. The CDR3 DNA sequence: TGTGCCAGCAGCTTACAGGTGGCAGGGGGCCGTGCTGAAGCTTTCTTT.

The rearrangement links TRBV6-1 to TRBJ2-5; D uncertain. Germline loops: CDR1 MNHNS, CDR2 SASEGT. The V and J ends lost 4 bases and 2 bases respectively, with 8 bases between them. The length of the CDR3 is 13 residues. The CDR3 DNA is TGTGCCAGCAGTGCAGTTAGACAAGAGACCCAGTACTTC. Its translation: CASSAVRQETQYF.

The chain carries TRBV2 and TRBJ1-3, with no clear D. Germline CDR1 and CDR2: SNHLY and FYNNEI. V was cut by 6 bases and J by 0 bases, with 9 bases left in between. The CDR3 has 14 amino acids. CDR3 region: CASRQAPSGNTIYF. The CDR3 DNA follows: TGTGCCAGCAGGCAGGCCCCCTCTGGAAACACCATATATTTT. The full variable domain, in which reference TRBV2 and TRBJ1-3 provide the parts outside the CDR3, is EPEVTQTPSHQVTQMGQEVILRCVPISNHLYFYWYRQILGQKVEFLVSFYNNEISEKSEIFDDQFSVERPDGSNFTLKIRSTKLEDSAMYFCASRQAPSGNTIYFGEGSWLTVV.